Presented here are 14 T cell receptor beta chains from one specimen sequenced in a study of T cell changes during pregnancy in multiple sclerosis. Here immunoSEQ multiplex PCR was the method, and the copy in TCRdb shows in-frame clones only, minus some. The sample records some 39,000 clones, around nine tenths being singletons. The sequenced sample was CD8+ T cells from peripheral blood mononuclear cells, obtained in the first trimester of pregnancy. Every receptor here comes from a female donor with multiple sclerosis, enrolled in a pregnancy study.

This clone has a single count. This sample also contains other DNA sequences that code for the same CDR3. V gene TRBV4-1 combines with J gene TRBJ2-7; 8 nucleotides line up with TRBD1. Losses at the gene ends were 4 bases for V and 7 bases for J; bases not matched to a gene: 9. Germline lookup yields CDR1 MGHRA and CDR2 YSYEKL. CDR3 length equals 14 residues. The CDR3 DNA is TGCGCCAGCAGCCTAGGTCAGGGGGCGGGAGAGCAGTACTTC. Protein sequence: CASSLGQGAGEQYF.

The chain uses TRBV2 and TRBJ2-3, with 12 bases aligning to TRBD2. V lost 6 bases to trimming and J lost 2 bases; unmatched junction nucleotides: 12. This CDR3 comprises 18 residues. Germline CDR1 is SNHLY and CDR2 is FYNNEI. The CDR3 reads CASRDPLLAGGVTDTQYF. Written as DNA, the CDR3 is TGTGCCAGCAGGGACCCCCTACTAGCGGGGGGAGTCACAGATACGCAGTATTTT.

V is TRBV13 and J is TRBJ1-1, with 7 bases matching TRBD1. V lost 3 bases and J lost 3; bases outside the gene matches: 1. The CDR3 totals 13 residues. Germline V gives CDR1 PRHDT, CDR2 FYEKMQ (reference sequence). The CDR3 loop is CASSFGQDTEAFF. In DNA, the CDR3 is TGTGCCAGCAGCTTCGGACAGGACACTGAAGCTTTCTTT.

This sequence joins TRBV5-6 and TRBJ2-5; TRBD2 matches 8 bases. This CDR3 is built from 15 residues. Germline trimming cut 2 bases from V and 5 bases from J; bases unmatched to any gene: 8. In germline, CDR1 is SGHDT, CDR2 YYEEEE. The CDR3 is CASSLGAGLGETQYF. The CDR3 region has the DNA TGTGCCAGCAGCTTAGGGGCGGGACTAGGGGAGACCCAGTACTTC.

The CDR3 loop is CASSMMGGGFYEQYF. Here the CDR3 DNA reads TGTGCCAGTAGTATGATGGGGGGGGGCTTCTACGAGCAGTACTTC. The V call is TRBV19, the J call TRBJ2-7, with a possible D match to TRBD2 (7 bases). Trimming removed 3 bases at V and 3 bases at J, with 15 bases between. The CDR3 length is 15 residues. In germline, CDR1 is LNHDA, CDR2 SQIVND (reference sequence). Using reference TRBV19 and TRBJ2-7 for the parts outside the CDR3, the full variable domain is DGGITQSPKYLFRKEGQNVTLSCEQNLNHDAMYWYRQDPGQGLRLIYYSQIVNDFQKGDIAEGYSVSREKKESFPLTVTSAQKNPTAFYLCASSMMGGGFYEQYFGPGTRLTVT.

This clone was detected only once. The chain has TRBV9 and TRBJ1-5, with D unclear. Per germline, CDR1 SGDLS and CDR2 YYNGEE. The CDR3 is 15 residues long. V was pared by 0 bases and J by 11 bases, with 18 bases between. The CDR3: CASSVAATFEESQHF. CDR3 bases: TGTGCCAGCAGCGTAGCCGCGACATTTGAAGAGTCCCAGCATTTT. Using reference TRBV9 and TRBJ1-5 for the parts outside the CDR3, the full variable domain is DSGVTQTPKHLITATGQRVTLRCSPRSGDLSVYWYQQSLDQGLQFLIQYYNGEERAKGNILERFSAQQFPDLHSELNLSSLELGDSALYFCASSVAATFEESQHFGDGTRLSIL.

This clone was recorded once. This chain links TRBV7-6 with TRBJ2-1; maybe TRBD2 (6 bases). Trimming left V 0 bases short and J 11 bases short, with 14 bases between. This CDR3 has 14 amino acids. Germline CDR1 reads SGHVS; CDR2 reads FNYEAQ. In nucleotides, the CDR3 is TGTGCCAGCAGCTTAGCTTACTCCGGGAGCCAGCAGTTCTTC. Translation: CASSLAYSGSQQFF.

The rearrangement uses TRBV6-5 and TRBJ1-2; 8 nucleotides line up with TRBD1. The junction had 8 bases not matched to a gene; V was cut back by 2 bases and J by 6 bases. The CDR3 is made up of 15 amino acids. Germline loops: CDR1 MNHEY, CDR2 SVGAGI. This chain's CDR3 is CASSYGTGTGDGYTF. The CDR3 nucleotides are TGTGCCAGCAGTTACGGGACCGGGACAGGTGATGGCTACACCTTC.

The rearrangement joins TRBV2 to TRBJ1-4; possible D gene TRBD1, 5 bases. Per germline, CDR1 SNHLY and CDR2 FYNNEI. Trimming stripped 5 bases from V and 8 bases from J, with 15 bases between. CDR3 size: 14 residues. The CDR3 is CASSPRVFGEKLFF. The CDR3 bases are TGTGCCAGCAGTCCCAGGGTATTCGGAGAAAAACTGTTTTTT. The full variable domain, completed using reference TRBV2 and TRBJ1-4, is EPEVTQTPSHQVTQMGQEVILRCVPISNHLYFYWYRQILGQKVEFLVSFYNNEISEKSEIFDDQFSVERPDGSNFTLKIRSTKLEDSAMYFCASSPRVFGEKLFFGSGTQLSVL.

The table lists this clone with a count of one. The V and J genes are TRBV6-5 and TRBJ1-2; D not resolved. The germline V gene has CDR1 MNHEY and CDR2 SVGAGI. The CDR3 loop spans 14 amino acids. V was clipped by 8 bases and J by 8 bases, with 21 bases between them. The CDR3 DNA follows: TGTGCCAGCGCTTTGAACCCCCCACTCTCAGGCTACACCTTC. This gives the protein CASALNPPLSGYTF.

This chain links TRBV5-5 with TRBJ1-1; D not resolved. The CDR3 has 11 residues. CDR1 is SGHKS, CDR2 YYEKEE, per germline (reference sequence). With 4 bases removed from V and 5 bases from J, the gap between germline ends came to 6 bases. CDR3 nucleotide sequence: TGTGCCAGCAGCGGGCTTACTGAAGCTTTCTTT. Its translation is CASSGLTEAFF.

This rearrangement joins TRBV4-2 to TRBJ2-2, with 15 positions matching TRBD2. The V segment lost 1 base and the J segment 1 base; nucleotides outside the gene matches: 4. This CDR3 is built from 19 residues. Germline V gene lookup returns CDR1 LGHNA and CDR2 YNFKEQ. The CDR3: CASSQVGTSGGRNTGELFF. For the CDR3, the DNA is TGTGCCAGCAGCCAAGTAGGGACTAGCGGGGGGCGGAACACCGGGGAGCTGTTTTTT.

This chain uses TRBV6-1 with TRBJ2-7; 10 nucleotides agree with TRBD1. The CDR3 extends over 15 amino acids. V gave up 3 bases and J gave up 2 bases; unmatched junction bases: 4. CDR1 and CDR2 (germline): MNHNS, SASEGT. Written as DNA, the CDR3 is TGTGCCAGCAGTGAGGCCGGGACAGGGGCCTACGAGCAGTACTTC. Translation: CASSEAGTGAYEQYF.

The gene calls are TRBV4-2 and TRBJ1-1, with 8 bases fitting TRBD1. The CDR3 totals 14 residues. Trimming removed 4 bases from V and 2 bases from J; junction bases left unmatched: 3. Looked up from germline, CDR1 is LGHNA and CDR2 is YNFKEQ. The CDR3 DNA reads TGTGCCAGCAGCCCTGACAGGGGAAACACTGAAGCTTTCTTT. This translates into CASSPDRGNTEAFF.